This TCR beta chain was sequenced during a study of blood T cells in healthy people across ages. The study, taken as a whole, reports: Estimates drawn from one million T cells were deemed to understate diversity.

Germline loops: CDR1 LNHDA, CDR2 SQIVND (reference sequence). With 3 bases removed from V and 5 bases from J, the gap between germline ends came to 14 bases. The length of the CDR3 is 15 residues. At least ten counts were recorded for this clonotype. Its antigen is unidentified. The second PCR ran roughly 7 to 11 cycles with a sample-barcoded 5' primer and J-beta primers. Each cDNA molecule, via a template-switch adaptor with 12 random nucleotides, was tagged. TCRdb called the 5' RACE reads again in MiXCR, with one record for every CDR3 protein. The top ten clones hold roughly 14% of a sample with hundreds of thousands of distinct CDR3 sequences, 32% of them seen once.

The clonotype was recovered from a woman aged 80 or older in good health. Sequenced input: blood. The V gene is TRBV19, the J gene TRBJ2-1, with D possibly TRBD2 on 7 matching bases. The CDR3 DNA reads as TGTGCCAGTAGTATCCGCGGGGGCCGCAACAATGAGCAGTTCTTC. It yields the protein CASSIRGGRNNEQFF.